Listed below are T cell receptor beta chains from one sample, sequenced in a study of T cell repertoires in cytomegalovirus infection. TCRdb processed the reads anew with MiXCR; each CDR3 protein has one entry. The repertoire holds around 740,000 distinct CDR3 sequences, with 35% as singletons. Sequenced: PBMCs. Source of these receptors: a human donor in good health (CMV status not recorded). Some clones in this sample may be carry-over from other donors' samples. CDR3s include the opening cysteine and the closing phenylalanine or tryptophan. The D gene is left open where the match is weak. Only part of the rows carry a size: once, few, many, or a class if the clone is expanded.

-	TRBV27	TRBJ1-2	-	CASSAGWGYGYTF	TGTGCCAGCAGTGCAGGATGGGGCTATGGCTACACCTTC
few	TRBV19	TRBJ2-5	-	CASKAVYQETQYF	TGTGCCAGTAAGGCGGTGTACCAAGAGACCCAGTACTTC
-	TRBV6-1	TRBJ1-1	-	CASGETNTEAFF	TGTGCCAGCGGAGAGACGAACACTGAAGCTTTCTTT
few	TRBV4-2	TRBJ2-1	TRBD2	CASSQVLAGDSYNEQFF	TGTGCCAGCAGCCAAGTACTAGCGGGGGACTCCTACAATGAGCAGTTCTTC
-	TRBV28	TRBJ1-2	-	CASSLWVRIGFDYGYTF	TGTGCCAGCAGTTTATGGGTACGAATCGGGTTTGACTATGGCTACACCTTC
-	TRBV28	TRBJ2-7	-	CASRLLWGYEQYF	TGTGCCAGCAGACTACTATGGGGTTACGAGCAGTACTTC
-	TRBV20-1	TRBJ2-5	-	CSARGFNQETQYF	TGCAGTGCTAGAGGATTTAACCAAGAGACCCAGTACTTC
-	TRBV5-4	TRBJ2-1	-	CASSGGISYNEQFF	TGTGCCAGCAGTGGGGGAATCTCCTACAATGAGCAGTTCTTC
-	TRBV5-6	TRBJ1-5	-	CASSGGPSNKPQHF	TGTGCCAGCAGCGGAGGGCCAAGCAATAAGCCCCAGCATTTT
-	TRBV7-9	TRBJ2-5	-	CASSRARRPDPRETQYF	TGTGCCAGCAGCAGAGCACGACGACCGGACCCCCGGGAGACCCAGTACTTC
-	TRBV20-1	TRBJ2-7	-	CSAEGGIYEQYF	TGCAGTGCTGAAGGGGGAATCTACGAGCAGTACTTC
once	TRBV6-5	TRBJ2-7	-	CASSIPGAYEQYF	TGTGCCAGCAGTATCCCGGGGGCCTACGAGCAGTACTTC
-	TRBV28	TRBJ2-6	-	CASSPLRSGANVLTF	TGTGCCAGCAGTCCCCTTCGCTCTGGGGCCAACGTCCTGACTTTC
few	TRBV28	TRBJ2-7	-	CASSPRGMAQYSYEQYF	TGTGCCAGCAGTCCGAGGGGCATGGCACAGTACTCCTACGAGCAGTACTTC
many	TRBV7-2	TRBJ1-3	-	CASSLETGNTIYF	TGTGCCAGCAGCCTCGAAACTGGAAACACCATATATTTT
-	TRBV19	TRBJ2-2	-	CASSFLHRPNTGELFF	TGTGCCAGTAGTTTTCTACACCGACCGAACACCGGGGAGCTGTTTTTT
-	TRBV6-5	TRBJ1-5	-	CASSYSTGNQPQHF	TGTGCCAGCAGTTACTCGACCGGTAATCAGCCCCAGCATTTT
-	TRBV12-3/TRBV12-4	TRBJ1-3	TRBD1	CASRRGQGWNTIYF	TGTGCCAGCAGGAGGGGACAGGGGTGGAACACCATATATTTT
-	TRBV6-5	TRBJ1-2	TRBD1	CASSAPGTAHGYTF	TGTGCCAGCAGTGCTCCGGGGACAGCTCATGGCTACACCTTC
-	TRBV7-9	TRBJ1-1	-	CASRGAGREDTEAFF	TGTGCCAGCCGAGGGGCCGGTCGAGAAGACACTGAAGCTTTCTTT
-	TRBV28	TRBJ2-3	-	CASSPKPDTQYF	TGTGCCAGCAGTCCGAAACCAGATACGCAGTATTTT
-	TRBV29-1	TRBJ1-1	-	CSVGVTLNTEAFF	TGCAGCGTTGGTGTGACACTGAACACTGAAGCTTTCTTT
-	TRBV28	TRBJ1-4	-	CASSLAGTREKLFF	TGTGCCAGCAGTTTAGCGGGGACGAGAGAAAAACTGTTTTTT
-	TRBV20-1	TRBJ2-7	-	CSASGVHEQYF	TGCAGTGCTAGTGGGGTCCACGAGCAGTACTTC
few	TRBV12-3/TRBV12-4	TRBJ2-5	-	CASTQDLKETQYF	TGTGCCAGCACTCAAGACCTGAAAGAGACCCAGTACTTC
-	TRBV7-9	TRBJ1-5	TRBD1	CASSGTGQGDQPQHF	TGTGCCAGCAGCGGAACGGGACAGGGTGACCAGCCCCAGCATTTT
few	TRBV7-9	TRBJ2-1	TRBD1	CASGSEGAGNNEQFF	TGTGCCAGCGGTTCCGAGGGGGCGGGTAACAATGAGCAGTTCTTC
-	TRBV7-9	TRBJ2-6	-	CASSLIRSGANVLTF	TGTGCCAGCAGCTTAATCCGGTCTGGGGCCAACGTCCTGACTTTC